Sequencing of this TCR beta chain was carried out in a study of cytomegalovirus exposure and HLA in healthy donors. Study-wide background: The approximately 120 validation repertoires and the 650 to 850 first-cohort repertoires shared a platform, a later analysis reported. Study observations and caveats: It was reported that the classifier diagnosed cytomegalovirus status with high specificity and sensitivity in both the original and validation cohorts. Later, an analysis found that TCR clusters from the first cohort tended to co-occur in the roughly 120 validation repertoires. Overall, around 150 TCR beta chains were annotated as cytomegalovirus-associated.

To note about this clone: As yet, its antigen is unknown.

Germline CDR1 and CDR2: LNHDA and SQIVND (reference sequence). The germline V and J ends were trimmed by 4 bases and 4 bases, with 10 bases remaining between them. The CDR3 consists of 13 residues. Some clones are missing from TCRdb's copy, which holds only in-frame ones; the method was immunoSEQ multiplex PCR. The table has 110,000 or so clones, 88% seen once. Sequencing was carried out using PBMCs. The source is a man aged 18 to 30 in good health and CMV-seronegative. This chain uses TRBV19 with TRBJ1-2, with D uncertain. CDR3 bases: TGTGCCAGTAGTAGAGAGGCGGTCTATGGCTACACCTTC. This sequence encodes CASSREAVYGYTF. Together with reference TRBV19 and TRBJ1-2, the CDR3 gives the full variable domain: DGGITQSPKYLFRKEGQNVTLSCEQNLNHDAMYWYRQDPGQGLRLIYYSQIVNDFQKGDIAEGYSVSREKKESFPLTVTSAQKNPTAFYLCASSREAVYGYTFGSGTRLTVV.